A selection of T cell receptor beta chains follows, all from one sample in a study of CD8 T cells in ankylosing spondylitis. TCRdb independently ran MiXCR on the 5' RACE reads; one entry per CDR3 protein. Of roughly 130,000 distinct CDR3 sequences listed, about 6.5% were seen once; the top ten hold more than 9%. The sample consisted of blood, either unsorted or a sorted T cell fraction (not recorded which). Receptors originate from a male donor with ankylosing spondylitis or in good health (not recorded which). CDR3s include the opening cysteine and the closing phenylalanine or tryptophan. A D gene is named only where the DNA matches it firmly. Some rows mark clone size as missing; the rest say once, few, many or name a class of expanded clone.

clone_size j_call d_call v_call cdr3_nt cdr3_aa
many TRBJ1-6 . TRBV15 TGTGCCACCAGCCCTGCCATGGATTCACCCCTCCACTTT CATSPAMDSPLHF
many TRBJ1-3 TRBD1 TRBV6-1 TGTGCCAGCAGAGAGTGGGACAGCTCTGGAAACACCATATATTTT CASREWDSSGNTIYF
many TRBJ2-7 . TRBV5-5 TGTGCCAGCAGCTTGGTAGGGGCCAATACCTACGAGCAGTACTTC CASSLVGANTYEQYF
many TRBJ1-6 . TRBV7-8 TGTGCCAGCAGCTTAGAAGGGTATAATTCACCCCTCCACTTT CASSLEGYNSPLHF
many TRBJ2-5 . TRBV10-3 TGTGCCATCAGTGCTGGGGGAGAGACCCAGTACTTC CAISAGGETQYF
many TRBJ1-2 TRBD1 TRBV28 TGTGCCAGCATGAGGACAGGGCTCTATGGCTACACCTTC CASMRTGLYGYTF
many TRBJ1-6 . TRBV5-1 TGCGCCAGCAGCTCGCAGGGTCTCGGCTCCTATAATTCACCCCTCCACTTT CASSSQGLGSYNSPLHF
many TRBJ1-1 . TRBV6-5 TGTGCCAGCAGTTACGGAGGGGGTAACTCGATGAACACTGAAGCTTTCTTT CASSYGGGNSMNTEAFF
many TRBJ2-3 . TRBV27 TGTGCCAGCAGTTCCCGGGGCACAGATACGCAGTATTTT CASSSRGTDTQYF
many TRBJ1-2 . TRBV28 TGTGCCAGCACAGCTAACTATGGCTACACCTTC CASTANYGYTF
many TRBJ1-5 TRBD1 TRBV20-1 TGCAGTGCTAGACAGGGGGACAATCAGCCCCAGCATTTT CSARQGDNQPQHF
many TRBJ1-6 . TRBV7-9 TGTGCCGGCGGGAGCCTAAATTCACCCCTCCACTTT CAGGSLNSPLHF
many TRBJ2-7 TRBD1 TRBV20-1 TGCAGTGCTAGAGATAGGGGGCGTACCTACGAGCAGTACTTC CSARDRGRTYEQYF
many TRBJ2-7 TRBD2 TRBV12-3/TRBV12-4 TGTGCCAGCAGTTTTGGGACTAGCGGGGGTTACGAGCAGTACTTC CASSFGTSGGYEQYF
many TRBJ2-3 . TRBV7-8 TGTGCCAGCAGCTTAGAGTCGGGTTCTAGCACAGATACGCAGTATTTT CASSLESGSSTDTQYF
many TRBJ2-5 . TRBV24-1 TGTGCCACCAGTGACCCCGGACAGCTCCAAGAGACCCAGTACTTC CATSDPGQLQETQYF
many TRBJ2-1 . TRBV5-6 TGTGCCAGCAGCTTATCCGGGGACCCTTCCTACAATGAGCAGTTCTTC CASSLSGDPSYNEQFF
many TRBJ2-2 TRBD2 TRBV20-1 TGCAGTGCTACCTCCGGGGGGACGAACACCGGGGAGCTGTTTTTT CSATSGGTNTGELFF
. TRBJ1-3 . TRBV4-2 TGTGCCAGCAGCCAACTGGACAGTCTCGGAAACACCATATATTTT CASSQLDSLGNTIYF
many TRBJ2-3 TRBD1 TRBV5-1 TGCGCCAGCAGCTCGGGAGGGGACAGGGGAAGCACAGATACGCAGTATTTT CASSSGGDRGSTDTQYF
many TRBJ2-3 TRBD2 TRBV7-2 TGTGCCAGCAGTTTAGCGGGAGGGATGGCAGATACGCAGTATTTT CASSLAGGMADTQYF
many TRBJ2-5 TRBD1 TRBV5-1 TGCGCCAGCAGCTGGACAGGCGGAGAGACCCAGTACTTC CASSWTGGETQYF
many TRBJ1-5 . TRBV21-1 TGTGCCAGCAGCAACAGACCCAGGGGTGAGATTGGCAATCAGCCCCAGCATTTT CASSNRPRGEIGNQPQHF
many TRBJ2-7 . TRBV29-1 TGCAGCGTTGAGGGGGAGGACAGGTCCTACGAGCAGTACTTC CSVEGEDRSYEQYF
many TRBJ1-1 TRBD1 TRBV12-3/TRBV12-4 TGTGCCAGCAGACCGGGACAGGGGGCATGGGAAGCTTTCTTT CASRPGQGAWEAFF
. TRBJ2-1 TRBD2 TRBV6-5 TGTGCCAGCAGTTACACGGGACTAGCGGGAGGGCGTGAGCAGTTCTTC CASSYTGLAGGREQFF
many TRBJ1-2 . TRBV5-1 TGCGCCAGCAGCTTCGACAGCTACTATGGCTACACCTTC CASSFDSYYGYTF
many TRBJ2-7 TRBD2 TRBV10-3 TGTGCCATCAGGGAGGGACTTAGCGGGAGAGTTTCTTACGAGCAGTACTTC CAIREGLSGRVSYEQYF
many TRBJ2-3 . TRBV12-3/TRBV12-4 TGTGCCAGCAGTTTCTTTACCGGGGCCGATACGCAGTATTTT CASSFFTGADTQYF
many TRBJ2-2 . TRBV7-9 TGTGCCAGCAGCTCAGAAGGGAGGCTGAACACCGGGGAGCTGTTTTTT CASSSEGRLNTGELFF
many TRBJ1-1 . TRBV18 TGTGCCAGCTCCAACAGGGAAGGTGAAGCTTTCTTT CASSNREGEAFF
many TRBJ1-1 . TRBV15 TGTGCCACCAGCAGAGATCTAGGGAACACTGAAGCTTTCTTT CATSRDLGNTEAFF
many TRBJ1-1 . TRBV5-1 TGCGCCAGCAGCTTGTGGGGGAGGTCGTCGAACACTGAAGCTTTCTTT CASSLWGRSSNTEAFF
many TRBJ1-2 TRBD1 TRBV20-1 TGCAGTGCGAGGACAGGGTCGAACTATGGCTACACCTTC CSARTGSNYGYTF